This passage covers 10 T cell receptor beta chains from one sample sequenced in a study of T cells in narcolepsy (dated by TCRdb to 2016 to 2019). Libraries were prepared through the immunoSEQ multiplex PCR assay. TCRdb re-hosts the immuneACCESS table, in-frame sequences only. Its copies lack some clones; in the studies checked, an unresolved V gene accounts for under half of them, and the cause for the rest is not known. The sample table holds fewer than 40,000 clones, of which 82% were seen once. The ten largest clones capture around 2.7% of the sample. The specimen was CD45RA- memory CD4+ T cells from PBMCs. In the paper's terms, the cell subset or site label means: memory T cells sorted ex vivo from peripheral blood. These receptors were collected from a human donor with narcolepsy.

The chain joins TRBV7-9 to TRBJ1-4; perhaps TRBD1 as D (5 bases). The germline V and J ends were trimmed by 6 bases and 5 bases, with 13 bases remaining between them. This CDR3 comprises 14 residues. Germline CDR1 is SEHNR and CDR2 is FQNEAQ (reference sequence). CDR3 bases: TGTGCCAGCAGTAAGAGCGCAGGGAATGAAAAACTGTTTTTT. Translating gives CASSKSAGNEKLFF.

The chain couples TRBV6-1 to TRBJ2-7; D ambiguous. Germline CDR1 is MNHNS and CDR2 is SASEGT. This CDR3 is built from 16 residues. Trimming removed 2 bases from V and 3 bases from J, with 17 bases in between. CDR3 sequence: CASSERHGPSIYEQYF. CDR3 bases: TGTGCCAGCAGTGAACGACATGGCCCCTCAATCTACGAGCAGTACTTC.

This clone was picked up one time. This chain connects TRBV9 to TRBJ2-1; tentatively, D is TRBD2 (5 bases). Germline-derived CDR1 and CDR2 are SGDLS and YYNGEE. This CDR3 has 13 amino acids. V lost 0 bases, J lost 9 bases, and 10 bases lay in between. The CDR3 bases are TGTGCCAGCAGCGTAGAGGGAGTTGGTGAGCAGTTCTTC. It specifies CASSVEGVGEQFF.

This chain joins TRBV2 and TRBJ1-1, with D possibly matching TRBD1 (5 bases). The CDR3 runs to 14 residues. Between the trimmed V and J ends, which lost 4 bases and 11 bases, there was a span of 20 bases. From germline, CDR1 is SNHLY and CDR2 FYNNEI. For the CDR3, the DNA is TGTGCCAGCAGTGTAGGCAGGGATCGGCTTGAGGCTTTCTTT. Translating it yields CASSVGRDRLEAFF.

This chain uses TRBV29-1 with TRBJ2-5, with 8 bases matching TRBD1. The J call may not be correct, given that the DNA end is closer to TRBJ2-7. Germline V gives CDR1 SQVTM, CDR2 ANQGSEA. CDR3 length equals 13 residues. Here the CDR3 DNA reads TGCAGCGTTGTAACAGGGGGAAGATACGAGCAGTACTTC. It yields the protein CSVVTGGRYEQYF.

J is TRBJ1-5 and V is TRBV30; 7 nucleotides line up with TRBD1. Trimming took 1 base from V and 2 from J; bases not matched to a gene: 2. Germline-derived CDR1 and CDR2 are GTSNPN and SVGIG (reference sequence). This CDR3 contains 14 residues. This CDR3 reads CAWSGQGGNQPQHF. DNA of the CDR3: TGTGCCTGGAGTGGACAGGGAGGCAATCAGCCCCAGCATTTT.

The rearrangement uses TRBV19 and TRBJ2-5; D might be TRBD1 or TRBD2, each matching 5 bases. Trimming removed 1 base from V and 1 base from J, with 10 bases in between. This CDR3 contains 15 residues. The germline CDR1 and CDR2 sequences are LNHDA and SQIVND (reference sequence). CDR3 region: CASSIGDPLQETQYF. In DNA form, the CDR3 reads TGTGCCAGTAGTATAGGGGACCCGCTCCAAGAGACCCAGTACTTC.

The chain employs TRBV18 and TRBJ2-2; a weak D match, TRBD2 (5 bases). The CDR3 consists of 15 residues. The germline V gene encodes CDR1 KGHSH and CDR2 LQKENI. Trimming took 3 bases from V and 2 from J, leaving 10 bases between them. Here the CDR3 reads CASSPPGINTGELFF. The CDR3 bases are TGTGCCAGCTCACCCCCCGGGATCAACACCGGGGAGCTGTTTTTT.

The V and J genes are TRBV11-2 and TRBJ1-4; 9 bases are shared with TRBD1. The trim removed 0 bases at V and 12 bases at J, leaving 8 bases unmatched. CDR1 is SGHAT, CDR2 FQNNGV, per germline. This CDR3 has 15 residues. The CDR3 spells CASSLDPGQGRELFF. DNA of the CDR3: TGTGCCAGCAGCTTAGACCCGGGACAGGGACGGGAACTGTTTTTT.

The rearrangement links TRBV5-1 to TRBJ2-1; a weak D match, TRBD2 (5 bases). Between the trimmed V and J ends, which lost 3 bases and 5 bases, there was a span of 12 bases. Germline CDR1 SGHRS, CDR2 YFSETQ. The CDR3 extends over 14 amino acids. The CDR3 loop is CASSWGVSDNEQFF. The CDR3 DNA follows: TGCGCCAGCAGCTGGGGAGTTTCCGACAATGAGCAGTTCTTC.